This TCR beta chain emerged from a study of beta chain features in type 1 diabetes. General study points: There were fewer insertions and more deletions at the VDJ junctions of type 1 diabetes patients.

Germline V CDR1 and CDR2: MGHRA, YSYEKL. This CDR3 is built from 18 residues. V gave up 3 bases and J gave up 0 bases; unmatched junction bases: 5. About this clone itself: Its antigen remains unknown.

Of the isolated RNA, all was reverse transcribed, and so the sequenced material was expressed TCRB transcripts. TCRdb keeps only in-frame clones here, not all; method: immunoSEQ multiplex PCR. The sample contains roughly 140,000 clones, nearly 50% of which appear only once. The clonotype comes from a man between 18 and 35 years old in good health. The material sequenced was Tregs from blood. V and J are TRBV4-1 and TRBJ2-1; 13 bases align to TRBD2. CDR3 residues: CASSHLRLAGGSYNEQFF. DNA of the CDR3: TGCGCCAGCAGCCACCTACGACTAGCGGGAGGCTCCTACAATGAGCAGTTCTTC.